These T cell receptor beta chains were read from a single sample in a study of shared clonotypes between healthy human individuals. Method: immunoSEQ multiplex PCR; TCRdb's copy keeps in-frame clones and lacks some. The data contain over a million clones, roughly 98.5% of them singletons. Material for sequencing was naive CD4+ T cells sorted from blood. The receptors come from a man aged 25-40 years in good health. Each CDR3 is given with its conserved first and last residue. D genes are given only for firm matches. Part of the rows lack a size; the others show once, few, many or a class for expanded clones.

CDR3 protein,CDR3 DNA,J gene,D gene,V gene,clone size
CASSRDRLTPEAFF,TGTGCCAGCAGCCGGGACAGGCTTACCCCTGAAGCTTTCTTT,TRBJ1-1,TRBD1,TRBV9,-
CASGGGDSTDTQYF,TGTGCCAGTGGTGGGGGGGATAGCACAGATACGCAGTATTTT,TRBJ2-3,TRBD2,TRBV2,-
CASRGLAGANYNEQFF,TGTGCCAGCAGAGGACTAGCGGGAGCAAACTACAATGAGCAGTTCTTC,TRBJ2-1,TRBD2,TRBV6-6,-
CASSPNQYSTEAFF,TGTGCCAGCAGCCCCAATCAATATAGCACTGAAGCTTTCTTT,TRBJ1-1,-,TRBV7-9,-
CASSPSGPSSGQPQHF,TGTGCCAGCAGCCCCTCGGGACCGTCTTCGGGTCAGCCCCAGCATTTT,TRBJ1-5,-,TRBV25-1,-
CASSPLRLAGIDEQYF,TGTGCCAGCAGCCCGCTTAGACTAGCAGGAATCGACGAGCAGTACTTC,TRBJ2-7,TRBD2,TRBV7-2,-
CASRSLTSGNYEQYF,TGTGCCAGCAGGTCCCTGACTAGCGGAAATTACGAGCAGTACTTC,TRBJ2-7,TRBD2,TRBV27,-
CASSPRSSTGELFF,TGTGCCAGCAGCCCCCGCAGCTCCACCGGGGAGCTGTTTTTT,TRBJ2-2,-,TRBV9,-
CASSLLAGVNEQFF,TGTGCCAGTAGTCTACTAGCGGGAGTGAATGAGCAGTTCTTC,TRBJ2-1,TRBD2,TRBV19,once
CASTPGLSIDRFTNTEAFF,TGTGCCAGCACCCCCGGTCTAAGTATTGACAGGTTTACGAACACTGAAGCTTTCTTT,TRBJ1-1,-,TRBV9,-
CASGSDRGGTGELFF,TGTGCTAGTGGTTCGGACAGGGGAGGTACCGGGGAGCTGTTTTTT,TRBJ2-2,TRBD1,TRBV12-5,-
CTSRTLKTNTEAFF,TGCACCAGCAGAACACTAAAGACCAACACTGAAGCTTTCTTT,TRBJ1-1,-,TRBV5-1,-
CATRRASGLYNEQFF,TGTGCCACCCGCAGGGCTAGCGGGTTATACAATGAGCAGTTCTTC,TRBJ2-1,TRBD2,TRBV2,-
CASTQDRGRPHQPQHF,TGTGCCAGTACTCAAGACAGGGGGCGGCCCCATCAGCCCCAGCATTTT,TRBJ1-5,TRBD1,TRBV19,-
CASNPSPQSYGYTF,TGTGCCAGCAACCCCTCGCCGCAGAGCTATGGCTACACCTTC,TRBJ1-2,-,TRBV7-2,-
CASSSRQGNTEAFF,TGCGCCAGCAGCTCTAGACAGGGAAACACTGAAGCTTTCTTT,TRBJ1-1,TRBD1,TRBV5-1,-
CASSELFRGNEQFF,TGTGCCAGCAGTGAATTATTTCGGGGGAATGAGCAGTTCTTC,TRBJ2-1,-,TRBV2,-
CATSSIRGGGETQYF,TGTGCCACCAGCAGCATAAGGGGGGGAGGAGAGACCCAGTACTTC,TRBJ2-5,-,TRBV15,-
CASSQSTDTQYF,TGTGCCAGCAGTCAAAGCACAGATACGCAGTATTTT,TRBJ2-3,-,TRBV28,-
CSVERTRDNEQFF,TGCAGCGTTGAAAGGACAAGAGACAATGAGCAGTTCTTC,TRBJ2-1,-,TRBV29-1,-
CASSLARSSYNEQFF,TGCGCCAGCAGCTTGGCACGGAGCTCCTACAATGAGCAGTTCTTC,TRBJ2-1,-,TRBV5-1,-
CASSIPRLERNIQYF,TGTGCCAGTAGTATCCCGAGGCTTGAGAGAAACATTCAGTACTTC,TRBJ2-4,-,TRBV19,-
CATSRGRTGVDGYTF,TGTGCCACCAGCAGAGGGCGGACAGGGGTTGATGGCTACACCTTC,TRBJ1-2,TRBD1,TRBV15,once
CASSLGQRDTQYF,TGTGCCAGCAGCTTAGGTCAACGAGATACGCAGTATTTT,TRBJ2-3,-,TRBV7-2,-
CASSPVAGGFTDTQYF,TGTGCCAGCTCACCAGTTGCGGGAGGGTTCACAGATACGCAGTATTTT,TRBJ2-3,TRBD2,TRBV18,once
CASSALTGGPDTQYF,TGTGCCAGCAGTGCCCTAACCGGGGGCCCAGATACGCAGTATTTT,TRBJ2-3,-,TRBV25-1,-
CASSAQKSGYNEQFF,TGTGCCAGCAGTGCTCAGAAGAGCGGCTACAATGAGCAGTTCTTC,TRBJ2-1,-,TRBV2,-